The source of this T cell receptor (beta chain) is a study of blood T cells in healthy people across ages. Looking at the study overall: With template switching, about one barcoded beta molecule was captured per two T cells.

Primed by a sample-barcoded 5' primer and a J-beta primer mix, a second PCR proceeded for about 6 to 12 cycles. TCRdb called the 5' RACE reads again in MiXCR, with one record for every CDR3 protein. The repertoire includes 1.6 million or so distinct CDR3 sequences, roughly 32% of them detected once, and about 11% sits in the top ten. Researchers isolated at least 6 million PBMCs per sample. With each sample, at least 5 micrograms of total RNA were extracted. Findings of the study overall: Naive T cell percentage showed a strong correlation with TCR beta diversity.

Points on this clonotype: The antigen is not known.

The material sequenced was blood. The sequence derives from a woman aged 25-40 years in good health.

CDR3 DNA sequence: TGTGCCACCAGCAATCTACTAGCGGCCCAAGAGACCCAGTACTTC. This encodes CATSNLLAAQETQYF. The chain combines TRBV15 with TRBJ2-5; 8 bases agree with TRBD2. This CDR3 comprises 15 residues. Per germline, CDR1 LNHNV and CDR2 YYDKDF (reference sequence). Losses at the gene ends were 4 bases for V and 1 base for J; bases not matched to a gene: 5.